This entry concerns a single TCR beta chain. Assay used: immunoSEQ multiplex PCR; TCRdb lists only in-frame clones, some missing. The sample contains some 80,000 clones, 86% of which appear only once. The data originate from a study of T cell responses to AZD1222 COVID-19 vaccine. Trimming removed 0 bases from V and 5 bases from J, with 7 bases in between. CDR3 length: 14 amino acids. Germline values: CDR1 LGHNA, CDR2 YNFKEQ. This TCR derives from an adult in good health. This specimen was peripheral blood, taken on day 0 of AZD1222 vaccination. The chain couples TRBV4-2 to TRBJ2-2; a weak D match, TRBD2 (5 bases). The CDR3 here is CASSQDRTTGELFF. In nucleotides, the CDR3 is TGTGCCAGCAGCCAAGACAGGACTACCGGGGAGCTGTTTTTT.